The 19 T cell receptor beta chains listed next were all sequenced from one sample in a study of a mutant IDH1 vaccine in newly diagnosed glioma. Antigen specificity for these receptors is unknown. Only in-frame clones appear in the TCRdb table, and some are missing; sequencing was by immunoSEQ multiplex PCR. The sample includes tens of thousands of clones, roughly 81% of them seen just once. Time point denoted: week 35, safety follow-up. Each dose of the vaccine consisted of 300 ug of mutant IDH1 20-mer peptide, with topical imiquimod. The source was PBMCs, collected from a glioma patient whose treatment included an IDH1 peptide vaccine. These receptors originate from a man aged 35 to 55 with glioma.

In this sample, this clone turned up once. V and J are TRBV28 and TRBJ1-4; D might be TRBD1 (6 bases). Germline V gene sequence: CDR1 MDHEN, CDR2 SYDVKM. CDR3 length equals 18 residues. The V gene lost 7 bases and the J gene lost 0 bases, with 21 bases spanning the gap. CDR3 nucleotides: TGTGCCAGCACGGGACACACGACACAAGATTCAACTAATGAAAAACTGTTTTTT. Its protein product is CASTGHTTQDSTNEKLFF.

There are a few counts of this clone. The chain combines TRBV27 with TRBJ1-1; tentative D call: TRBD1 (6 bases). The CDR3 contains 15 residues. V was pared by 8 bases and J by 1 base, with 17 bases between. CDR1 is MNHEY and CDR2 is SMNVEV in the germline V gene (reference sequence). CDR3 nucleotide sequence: TGTGCCAGCCGTAGCGGGGGGCTGGAGAACACTGAAGCTTTCTTT. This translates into CASRSGGLENTEAFF.

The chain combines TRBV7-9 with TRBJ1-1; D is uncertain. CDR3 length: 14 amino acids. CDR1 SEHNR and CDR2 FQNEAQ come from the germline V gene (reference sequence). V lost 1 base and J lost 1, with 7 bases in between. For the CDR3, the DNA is TGTGCCAGCAGCTTAGTAACCCCGAACACTGAAGCTTTCTTT. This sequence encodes CASSLVTPNTEAFF.

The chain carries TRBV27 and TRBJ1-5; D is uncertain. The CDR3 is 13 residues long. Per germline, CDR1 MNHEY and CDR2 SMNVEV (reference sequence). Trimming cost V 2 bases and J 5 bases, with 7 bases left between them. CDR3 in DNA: TGTGCCAGCAGTTTACAAGTGGATCAGCCCCAGCATTTT. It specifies CASSLQVDQPQHF.

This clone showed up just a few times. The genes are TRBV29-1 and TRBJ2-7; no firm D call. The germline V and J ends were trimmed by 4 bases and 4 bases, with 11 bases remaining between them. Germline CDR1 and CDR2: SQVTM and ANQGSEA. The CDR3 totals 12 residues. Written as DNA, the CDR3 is TGCAGCGTTGTGTCTCTTACTTACGAGCAGTACTTC. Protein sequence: CSVVSLTYEQYF.

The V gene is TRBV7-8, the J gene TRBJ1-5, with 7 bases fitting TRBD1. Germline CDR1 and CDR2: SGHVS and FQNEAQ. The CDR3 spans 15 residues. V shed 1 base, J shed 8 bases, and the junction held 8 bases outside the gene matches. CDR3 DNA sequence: TGTGCCAGCAGCTTAGACAGGGGTTTATTGGAGCCCCAGCATTTT. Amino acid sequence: CASSLDRGLLEPQHF.

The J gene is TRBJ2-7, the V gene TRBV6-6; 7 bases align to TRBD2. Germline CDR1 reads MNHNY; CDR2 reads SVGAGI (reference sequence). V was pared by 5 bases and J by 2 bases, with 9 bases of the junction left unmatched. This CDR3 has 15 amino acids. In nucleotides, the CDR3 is TGTGCCAGCAGTCCCATCGGGGGGAGGACCTACGAGCAGTACTTC. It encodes CASSPIGGRTYEQYF.

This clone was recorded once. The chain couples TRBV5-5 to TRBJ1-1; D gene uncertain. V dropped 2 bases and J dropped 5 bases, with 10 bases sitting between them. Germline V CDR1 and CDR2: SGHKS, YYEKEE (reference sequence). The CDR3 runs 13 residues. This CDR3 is CASSFGQKTEAFF. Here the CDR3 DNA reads TGTGCCAGCAGCTTTGGGCAGAAGACTGAAGCTTTCTTT.

CDR3 nucleotides: TGCGCCAGCAGCCTACAATGGACTAGCGGGCGTTACGAGCAGTACTTC. This translates into CASSLQWTSGRYEQYF. This sequence joins TRBV5-1 and TRBJ2-7; 11 bases align to TRBD2. Germline CDR1 and CDR2: SGHRS and YFSETQ. The J segment lost 4 bases and the V segment lost 4 bases, leaving 10 bases of the junction unmatched. The CDR3 totals 16 residues. Full variable domain (remainder filled in from reference TRBV5-1 and TRBJ2-7): KAGVTQTPRYLIKTRGQQVTLSCSPISGHRSVSWYQQTPGQGLQFLFEYFSETQRNKGNFPGRFSGRQFSNSRSEMNVSTLELGDSALYLCASSLQWTSGRYEQYFGPGTRLTVT.

CDR3 in DNA: TGTGCCAGCACTCGCCGGGACAGAGCCTACAATGAGCAGTTCTTC. Translation gives CASTRRDRAYNEQFF. The V call is TRBV7-3, the J call TRBJ2-1; 7 bases align to TRBD1. The CDR3 consists of 15 residues. V shed 7 bases, J shed 2 bases, and the junction held 8 bases outside the gene matches. Per germline, CDR1 SGHTA and CDR2 FQGTGA.

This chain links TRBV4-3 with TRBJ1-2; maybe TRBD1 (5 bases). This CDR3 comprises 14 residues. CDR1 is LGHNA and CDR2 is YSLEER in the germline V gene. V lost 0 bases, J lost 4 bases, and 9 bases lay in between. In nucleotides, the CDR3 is TGCGCCAGCAGCCAAGAGGGACGGGGCTATGGCTACACCTTC. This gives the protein CASSQEGRGYGYTF.

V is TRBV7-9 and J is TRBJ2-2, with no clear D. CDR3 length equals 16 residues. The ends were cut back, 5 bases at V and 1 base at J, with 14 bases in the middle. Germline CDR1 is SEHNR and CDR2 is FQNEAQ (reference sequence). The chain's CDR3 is CASSEPLPKNTGELFF. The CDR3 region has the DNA TGTGCCAGCAGCGAACCCCTACCGAAGAACACCGGGGAGCTGTTTTTT.

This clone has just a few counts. The DNA of the CDR3 is TGTGCCAGCAGTGCTATTGGATGGGGTGGAAACACCATATATTTT. It is translated as CASSAIGWGGNTIYF. This chain connects TRBV27 to TRBJ1-3, with unresolved D. The CDR3 contains 15 residues. The germline V gene encodes CDR1 MNHEY and CDR2 SMNVEV (reference sequence). V was clipped by 5 bases and J by 3 bases, with 14 bases between them.

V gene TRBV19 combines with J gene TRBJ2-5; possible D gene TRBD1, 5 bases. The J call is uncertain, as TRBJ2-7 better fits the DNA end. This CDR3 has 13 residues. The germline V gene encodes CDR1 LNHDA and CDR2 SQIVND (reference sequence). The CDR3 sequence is CASSVDRYYEQYF. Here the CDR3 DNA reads TGTGCCAGTAGTGTTGACAGATACTACGAGCAGTACTTC.

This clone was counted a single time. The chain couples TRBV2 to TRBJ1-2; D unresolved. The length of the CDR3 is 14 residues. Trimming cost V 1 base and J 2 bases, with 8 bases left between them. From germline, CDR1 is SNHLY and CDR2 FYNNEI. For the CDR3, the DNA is TGTGCCAGCAGTGAAGAGGGTACCAACTATGGCTACACCTTC. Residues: CASSEEGTNYGYTF.

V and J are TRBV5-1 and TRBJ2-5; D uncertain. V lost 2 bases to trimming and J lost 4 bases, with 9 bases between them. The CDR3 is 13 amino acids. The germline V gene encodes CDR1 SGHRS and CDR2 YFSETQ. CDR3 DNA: TGCGCCAGCAGCTTCCCAGGTGGAGAGACCCAGTACTTC. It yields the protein CASSFPGGETQYF.

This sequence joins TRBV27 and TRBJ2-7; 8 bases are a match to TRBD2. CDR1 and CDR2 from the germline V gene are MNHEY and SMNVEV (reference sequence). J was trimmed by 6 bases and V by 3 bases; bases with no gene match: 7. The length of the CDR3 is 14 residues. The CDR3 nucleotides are TGTGCCAGCAGTTTTTCGAGCGGGAGCGGCGAGCAGTACTTC. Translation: CASSFSSGSGEQYF.

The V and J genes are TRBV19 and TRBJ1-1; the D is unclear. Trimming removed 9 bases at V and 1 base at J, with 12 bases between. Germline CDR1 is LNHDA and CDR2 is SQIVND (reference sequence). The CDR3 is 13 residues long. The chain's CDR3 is CARGCWGNTEAFF. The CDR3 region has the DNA TGTGCCAGGGGGTGTTGGGGGAACACTGAAGCTTTCTTT.

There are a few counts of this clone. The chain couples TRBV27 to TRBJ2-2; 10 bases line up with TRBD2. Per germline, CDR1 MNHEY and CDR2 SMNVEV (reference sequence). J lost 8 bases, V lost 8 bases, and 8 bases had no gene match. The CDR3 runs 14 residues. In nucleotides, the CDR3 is TGTGCCAGCTTGGGACTAGCGAATCCGGGGGAGCTGTTTTTT. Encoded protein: CASLGLANPGELFF.